Sequencing of this T cell receptor beta chain was carried out in a study of T cell responses to AZD1222 COVID-19 vaccine. Study-wide results and limits: Epitopes outside B.1.351 and B.1.1.7 mutated regions reportedly drew nearly half of spike TCRs.

TCRdb keeps only in-frame clones here, not all; method: immunoSEQ multiplex PCR. Of fewer than 180,000 clones listed, roughly 90% are singletons. Note on this clone: The antigen remains undetermined.

Germline CDR1 and CDR2: KGHSY and FQNENV. V was shortened by 0 bases and J by 5 bases, with 10 bases between the two germline ends. There are 14 residues in the CDR3. This chain uses TRBV16 with TRBJ1-1; no clear D gene. This sample comprised peripheral blood, obtained 28 days after the second AZD1222 dose. The clonotype comes from an adult who received the AZD1222 COVID-19 vaccine. The DNA of the CDR3 is TGTGCCAGCAGCCAATCGCGGTTGGGAACTGAAGCTTTCTTT. Residues: CASSQSRLGTEAFF.